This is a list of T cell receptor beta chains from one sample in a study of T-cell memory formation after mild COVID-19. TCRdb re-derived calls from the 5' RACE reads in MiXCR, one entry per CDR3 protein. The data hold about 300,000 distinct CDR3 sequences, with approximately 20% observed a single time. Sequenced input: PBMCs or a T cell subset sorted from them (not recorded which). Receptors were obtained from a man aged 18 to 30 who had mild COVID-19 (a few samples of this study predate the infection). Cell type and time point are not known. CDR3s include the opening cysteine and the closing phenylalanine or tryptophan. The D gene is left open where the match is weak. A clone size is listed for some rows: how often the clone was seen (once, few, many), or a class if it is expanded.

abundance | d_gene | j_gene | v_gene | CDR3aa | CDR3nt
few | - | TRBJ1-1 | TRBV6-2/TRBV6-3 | CASSYSRDLSGEAFF | TGTGCCAGCAGTTACTCCCGGGACCTTTCTGGTGAAGCTTTCTTT
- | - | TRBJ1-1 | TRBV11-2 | CASSLDAMVEWGPPEAFF | TGTGCCAGCAGCTTAGATGCCATGGTGGAGTGGGGACCCCCTGAAGCTTTCTTT
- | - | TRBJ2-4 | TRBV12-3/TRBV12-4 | CASRPAGAKNIQYF | TGTGCCAGCAGGCCAGCAGGGGCCAAAAACATTCAGTACTTC
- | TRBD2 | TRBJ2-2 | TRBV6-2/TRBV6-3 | CAGSLRGGINTGELFF | TGTGCCGGATCATTGCGGGGGGGCATCAACACCGGGGAGCTGTTTTTT
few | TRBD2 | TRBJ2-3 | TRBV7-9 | CATGLAGAADTQYF | TGTGCCACGGGACTAGCGGGGGCCGCGGATACGCAGTATTTT
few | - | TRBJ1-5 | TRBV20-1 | CSARRTPGRYSNQPQHF | TGCAGTGCTAGACGGACCCCGGGGCGGTATAGCAATCAGCCCCAGCATTTT
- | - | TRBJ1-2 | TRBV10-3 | CAIHAAGQFYGYTF | TGTGCCATCCACGCGGCGGGGCAATTCTATGGCTACACCTTC
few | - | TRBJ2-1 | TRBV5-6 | CASSLEGHEQFF | TGTGCCAGCAGCTTGGAGGGACATGAGCAGTTCTTC
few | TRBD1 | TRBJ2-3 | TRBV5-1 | CASSFRQGRTTDTQYF | TGCGCCAGCAGCTTTAGACAGGGGAGGACGACAGATACGCAGTATTTT
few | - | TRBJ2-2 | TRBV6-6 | CASSQAIGGELFF | TGTGCCAGCAGCCAGGCAATTGGCGGGGAGCTGTTTTTT
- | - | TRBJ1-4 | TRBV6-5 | CASSFRPATNEKLFF | TGTGCCAGCAGTTTTCGGCCGGCAACTAATGAAAAACTGTTTTTT
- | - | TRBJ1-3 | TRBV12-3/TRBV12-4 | CASSVFSGNTIYF | TGTGCCAGCAGCGTCTTCTCTGGAAACACCATATATTTT
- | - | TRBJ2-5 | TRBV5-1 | CASSSPADETQYF | TGCGCCAGCAGCTCCCCGGCGGACGAGACCCAGTACTTC
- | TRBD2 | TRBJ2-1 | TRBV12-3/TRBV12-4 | CASSQLGGLVQYEQFF | TGTGCCAGCAGCCAACTAGGGGGACTAGTGCAATATGAGCAGTTCTTC
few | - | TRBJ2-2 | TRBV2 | CASSSEGTGELFF | TGTGCCAGCAGTTCGGAGGGAACCGGGGAGCTGTTTTTT
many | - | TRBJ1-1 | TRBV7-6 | CASSPLNTEAFF | TGTGCCAGCTCCCCCTTGAACACTGAAGCTTTCTTT
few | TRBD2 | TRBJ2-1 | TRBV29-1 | CSVVRLAVDNEQFF | TGCAGCGTTGTGAGACTAGCAGTCGACAATGAGCAGTTCTTC
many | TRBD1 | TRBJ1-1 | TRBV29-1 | CSVGRGTGPFEAFF | TGCAGCGTCGGACGCGGGACAGGACCATTTGAAGCTTTCTTT
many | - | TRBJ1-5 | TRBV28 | CASSLIAGNQPQHF | TGTGCCAGCAGTTTGATCGCAGGTAATCAGCCCCAGCATTTT
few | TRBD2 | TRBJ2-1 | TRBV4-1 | CASSRSGGAPFLKFF | TGCGCCAGCAGCCGAAGCGGGGGGGCCCCTTTTTTGAAGTTCTTC
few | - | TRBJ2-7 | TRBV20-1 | CSASNRGGGYEQYF | TGCAGTGCTAGTAATCGGGGTGGTGGGTACGAGCAGTACTTC
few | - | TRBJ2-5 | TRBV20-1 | CSARVLGTQETQYF | TGCAGTGCTAGAGTACTAGGGACCCAAGAGACCCAGTACTTC
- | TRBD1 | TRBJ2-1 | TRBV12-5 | CASGSSRTGGTYEQFF | TGTGCTAGTGGTTCCTCTCGGACAGGGGGCACCTATGAGCAGTTCTTC
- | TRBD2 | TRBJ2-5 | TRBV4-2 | CASSQVGASGGAETQYF | TGTGCCAGCAGCCAAGTTGGGGCTAGCGGGGGGGCCGAGACCCAGTACTTC
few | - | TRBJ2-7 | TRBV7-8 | CASSSSQGYPTIEQYF | TGTGCCAGCAGCTCCTCTCAGGGGTACCCTACAATCGAGCAGTACTTC
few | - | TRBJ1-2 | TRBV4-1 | CASSQEGGQGGYGYTF | TGCGCCAGCAGCCAAGAAGGTGGGCAGGGCGGCTATGGCTACACCTTC
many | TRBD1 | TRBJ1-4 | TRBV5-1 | CASKPGQGDEKLFF | TGCGCCAGCAAGCCGGGACAGGGGGACGAAAAACTGTTTTTT
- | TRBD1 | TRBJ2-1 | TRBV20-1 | CSAILRRQGAVNEQFF | TGCAGTGCTATTCTCCGGAGGCAGGGGGCCGTCAATGAGCAGTTCTTC